The entry below gives a single T cell receptor beta chain sequence along with its context. Data came from immunoSEQ multiplex PCR; TCRdb stores just in-frame clones and leaves some out. The sample includes around 75,000 clones, 85% seen only once; the top ten take about 3%. The donors were part of the validation cohort, which consisted of about 120 subjects and was separate from the first cohort of about 720 subjects. This entry comes from a study of cytomegalovirus exposure and HLA in healthy donors. The ends were cut back, 1 base at V and 6 bases at J, with 15 bases in the middle. The CDR3 covers 15 residues. Germline CDR1 reads SGHTA; CDR2 reads FQGNSA.

The genes are TRBV7-2 and TRBJ1-2, with D maybe TRBD1 (6 bases). The receptor's source is a young man in good health and CMV-seronegative. The specimen sequenced was PBMCs. The DNA of the CDR3 is TGTGCCAGCAGCTTAGTTTCCGGGGGGCGGAATGGCTACACCTTC. This sequence encodes CASSLVSGGRNGYTF.